This T cell receptor (beta chain) was found in a study of blood T cells in healthy people across ages. Notes on the study in general: It was held that the diversity estimates obtained from one million T cells were underestimates. Naive and antigen-experienced cells could not be conclusively compared, given unsorted PBMCs. Aged donors had fewer naive CD4+ cells and lower diversity than long-lived donors.

The CDR3 spans 12 residues. Germline CDR1 reads SEHNR; CDR2 reads FQNEAQ (reference sequence). PCR was performed a second time for about 6 to 12 cycles using a sample-barcoded 5' primer and a J-beta primer mix. TCRdb itself ran the 5' RACE reads through MiXCR, one entry per CDR3 protein. Among 500,000 to 550,000 distinct CDR3 sequences listed, around 24% were seen once. Each individual donor underwent a draw of ten milliliters of peripheral blood. This clonotype appeared a few times. Its antigen is as yet unknown. These data also formed part of another study, on T cells of mothers and their children.

The source of this sequence is a boy aged 5-17 years in good health. This chain links TRBV7-9 with TRBJ2-5, with a weak D call TRBD1 (5 bases). The J call may be wrong; the DNA end is better matched by TRBJ2-1. Sequencing was performed on blood. The CDR3 DNA is TGTGCCAGCAGCCCTCTATGGGGCGAGCAGTTCTTC. Translation gives CASSPLWGEQFF.